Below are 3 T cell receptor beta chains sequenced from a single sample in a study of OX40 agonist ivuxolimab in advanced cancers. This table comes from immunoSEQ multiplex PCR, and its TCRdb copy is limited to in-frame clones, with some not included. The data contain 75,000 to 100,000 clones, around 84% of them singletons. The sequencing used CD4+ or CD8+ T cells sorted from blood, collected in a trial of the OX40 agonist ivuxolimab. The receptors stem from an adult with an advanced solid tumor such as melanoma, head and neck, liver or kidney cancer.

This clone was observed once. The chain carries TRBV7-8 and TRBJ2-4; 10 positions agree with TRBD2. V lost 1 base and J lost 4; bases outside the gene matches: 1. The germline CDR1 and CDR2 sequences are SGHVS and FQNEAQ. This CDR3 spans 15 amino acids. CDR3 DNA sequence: TGTGCCAGCAGCTTAGAACTAGCGGGGAAAAACATTCAGTACTTC. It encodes CASSLELAGKNIQYF. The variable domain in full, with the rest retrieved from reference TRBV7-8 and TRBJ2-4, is GAGVSQSPRYKVAKRGQDVALRCDPISGHVSLFWYQQALGQGPEFLTYFQNEAQLDKSGLPSDRFFAERPEGSVSTLKIQRTQQEDSAVYLCASSLELAGKNIQYFGAGTRLSVL.

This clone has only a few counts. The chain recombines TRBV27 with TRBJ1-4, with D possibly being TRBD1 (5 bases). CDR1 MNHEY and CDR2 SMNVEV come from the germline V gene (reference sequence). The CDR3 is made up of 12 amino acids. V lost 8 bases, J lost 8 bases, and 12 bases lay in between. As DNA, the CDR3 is TGTGCCAGCTCCGGGGGTGGCGAAAAACTGTTTTTT. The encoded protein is CASSGGGEKLFF.

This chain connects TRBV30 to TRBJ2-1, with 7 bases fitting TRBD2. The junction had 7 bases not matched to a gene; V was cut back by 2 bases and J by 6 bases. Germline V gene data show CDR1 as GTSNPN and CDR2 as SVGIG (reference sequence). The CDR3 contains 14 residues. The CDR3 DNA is TGTGCCTGGAGTAAAGCGGGATTGGGCAATGAGCAGTTCTTC. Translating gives CAWSKAGLGNEQFF.